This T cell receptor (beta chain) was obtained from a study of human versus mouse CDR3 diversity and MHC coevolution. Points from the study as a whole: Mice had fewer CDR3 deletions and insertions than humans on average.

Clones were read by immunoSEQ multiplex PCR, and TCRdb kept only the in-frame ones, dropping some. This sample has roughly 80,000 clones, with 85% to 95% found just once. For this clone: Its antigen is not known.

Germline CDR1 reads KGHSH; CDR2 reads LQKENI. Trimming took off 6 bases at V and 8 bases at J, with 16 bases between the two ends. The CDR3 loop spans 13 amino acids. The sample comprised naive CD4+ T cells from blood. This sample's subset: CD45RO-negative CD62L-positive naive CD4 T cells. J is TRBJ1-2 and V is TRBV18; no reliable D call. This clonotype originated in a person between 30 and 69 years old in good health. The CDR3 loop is CASSRETERGYTF. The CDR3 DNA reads TGTGCCAGCTCCCGTGAGACGGAGCGGGGCTACACCTTC.